This T cell receptor (beta chain) came from a study of shared clonotypes between healthy human individuals. Whole-study results and caveats: Sharing across four donors was highest in naive CD4 (roughly 5%) and lowest in memory CD8 (about 0.4%).

For this clone: Its cognate antigen is unknown.

The CDR3 extends over 14 amino acids. Trimming pared 3 bases from V and 2 bases from J, leaving 6 bases between. CDR1 is SGDLS, CDR2 YYNGEE, per germline. Original handling: ImmunoSEQ supplied junction-only sequences lacking quality scores, so filtering was different. The data were produced by immunoSEQ multiplex PCR, yet TCRdb's version contains in-frame clones alone and is incomplete. V and J calls and clone size are given by that table; D and trimming were obtained from the DNA. The repertoire consists of 2.3 million or so clones, with 85% to 95% occurring once and the leading ten covering roughly 0.36%.

This receptor was taken from a man aged 18 to 29 in good health. Some clones in this sample may be carry-over from other donors' samples. Material: naive CD4+ T cells from PBMCs. Subset reported: CD45RA+ positively selected. The chain employs TRBV9 and TRBJ2-6; no firm D call. The CDR3 bases are TGTGCCAGCAGCGCCACCCCTGGGGCCAACGTCCTGACTTTC. The encoded protein is CASSATPGANVLTF.